This TCR beta chain came from a study of blood T cell repertoires in COVID-19. Method: immunoSEQ multiplex PCR; TCRdb's copy keeps in-frame clones and lacks some. The sample has 85,000 to 110,000 clones; about 87% are singletons. V shed 5 bases, J shed 4 bases, and the junction held 8 bases outside the gene matches. The CDR3 consists of 15 residues. The germline gives CDR1 SGHRS, CDR2 YFSETQ. This rearrangement joins TRBV5-1 to TRBJ2-2; 7 nucleotides align to TRBD1. The sample comprised peripheral blood. This clonotype originated in a human donor in a cohort sampled during active or convalescent COVID-19. CDR3 nucleotides: TGCGCCAGCAGTAAGGGGGCAAGGGGCACCGGGGAGCTGTTTTTT. Translated: CASSKGARGTGELFF.